In this sample, the clone carrying this TCR beta chain turned up a few times. Its cognate antigen is unknown. V shed 3 bases, J shed 4 bases, and the junction held 9 bases outside the gene matches. The CDR3 length is 17 residues. The germline V gene has CDR1 SGHVS and CDR2 FNYEAQ. With constant-segment primers, 5'RACE yielded cDNA libraries of TCR alpha and TCR beta that carried sample barcodes and UMIs. TCRdb re-called the 5' RACE reads with MiXCR, one entry per CDR3 protein. The repertoire consists of 350,000 to 450,000 distinct CDR3 sequences, with around 19% occurring once and the leading ten covering 7.5% to 9.5%. The source of the sample is a study of T-cell memory formation after mild COVID-19. Study observations and caveats: CD4+ clones that contracted lay mainly in CM and EM; CD8+ ones lay in EMRA. Cross-reactive memory seemingly joined, as some responding clones were found in pre-infection memory. Clones shrinking between day 15 and 85 showed a balanced CD4/CD8 split, and those that grew later tilted toward CD4+.

The specimen sequenced was PBMCs or a T cell subset sorted from them (not recorded which). The TCR originated in an adult woman who had mild COVID-19 (a few samples of this study predate the infection). Cell type and time point are not known. The rearrangement links TRBV7-6 to TRBJ2-3; 11 positions agree with TRBD2. The CDR3 sequence is CASSLMTSGASADTQYF. For the CDR3, the DNA is TGTGCCAGCAGCTTGATGACTAGCGGGGCTTCGGCAGATACGCAGTATTTT.